This paragraph covers one TCR beta chain sequence. V gave up 2 bases and J gave up 0 bases, with 7 bases separating them. The CDR3 totals 14 residues. Germline lookup yields CDR1 MGHDK and CDR2 SYGVNS. The source of the sample is a study of CD8 T cells in Susac syndrome. Random hexamers were used to reverse transcribe the RNA input (about 0.45 to 1 ug). MiXCR was run by TCRdb on the immunoSEQ multiplex PCR reads, yielding one entry per CDR3 protein. The repertoire holds 300,000 or so distinct CDR3 sequences, with 92% as singletons. The sequenced material came from CD4+ T cells from PBMCs. This rearrangement joins TRBV25-1 to TRBJ1-2, with D uncertain. The clonotype originates from a human donor with multiple sclerosis. The CDR3 nucleotides read TGTGCCAGCAGTGAACCAGGACCTAACTATGGCTACACCTTC. It translates to CASSEPGPNYGYTF.